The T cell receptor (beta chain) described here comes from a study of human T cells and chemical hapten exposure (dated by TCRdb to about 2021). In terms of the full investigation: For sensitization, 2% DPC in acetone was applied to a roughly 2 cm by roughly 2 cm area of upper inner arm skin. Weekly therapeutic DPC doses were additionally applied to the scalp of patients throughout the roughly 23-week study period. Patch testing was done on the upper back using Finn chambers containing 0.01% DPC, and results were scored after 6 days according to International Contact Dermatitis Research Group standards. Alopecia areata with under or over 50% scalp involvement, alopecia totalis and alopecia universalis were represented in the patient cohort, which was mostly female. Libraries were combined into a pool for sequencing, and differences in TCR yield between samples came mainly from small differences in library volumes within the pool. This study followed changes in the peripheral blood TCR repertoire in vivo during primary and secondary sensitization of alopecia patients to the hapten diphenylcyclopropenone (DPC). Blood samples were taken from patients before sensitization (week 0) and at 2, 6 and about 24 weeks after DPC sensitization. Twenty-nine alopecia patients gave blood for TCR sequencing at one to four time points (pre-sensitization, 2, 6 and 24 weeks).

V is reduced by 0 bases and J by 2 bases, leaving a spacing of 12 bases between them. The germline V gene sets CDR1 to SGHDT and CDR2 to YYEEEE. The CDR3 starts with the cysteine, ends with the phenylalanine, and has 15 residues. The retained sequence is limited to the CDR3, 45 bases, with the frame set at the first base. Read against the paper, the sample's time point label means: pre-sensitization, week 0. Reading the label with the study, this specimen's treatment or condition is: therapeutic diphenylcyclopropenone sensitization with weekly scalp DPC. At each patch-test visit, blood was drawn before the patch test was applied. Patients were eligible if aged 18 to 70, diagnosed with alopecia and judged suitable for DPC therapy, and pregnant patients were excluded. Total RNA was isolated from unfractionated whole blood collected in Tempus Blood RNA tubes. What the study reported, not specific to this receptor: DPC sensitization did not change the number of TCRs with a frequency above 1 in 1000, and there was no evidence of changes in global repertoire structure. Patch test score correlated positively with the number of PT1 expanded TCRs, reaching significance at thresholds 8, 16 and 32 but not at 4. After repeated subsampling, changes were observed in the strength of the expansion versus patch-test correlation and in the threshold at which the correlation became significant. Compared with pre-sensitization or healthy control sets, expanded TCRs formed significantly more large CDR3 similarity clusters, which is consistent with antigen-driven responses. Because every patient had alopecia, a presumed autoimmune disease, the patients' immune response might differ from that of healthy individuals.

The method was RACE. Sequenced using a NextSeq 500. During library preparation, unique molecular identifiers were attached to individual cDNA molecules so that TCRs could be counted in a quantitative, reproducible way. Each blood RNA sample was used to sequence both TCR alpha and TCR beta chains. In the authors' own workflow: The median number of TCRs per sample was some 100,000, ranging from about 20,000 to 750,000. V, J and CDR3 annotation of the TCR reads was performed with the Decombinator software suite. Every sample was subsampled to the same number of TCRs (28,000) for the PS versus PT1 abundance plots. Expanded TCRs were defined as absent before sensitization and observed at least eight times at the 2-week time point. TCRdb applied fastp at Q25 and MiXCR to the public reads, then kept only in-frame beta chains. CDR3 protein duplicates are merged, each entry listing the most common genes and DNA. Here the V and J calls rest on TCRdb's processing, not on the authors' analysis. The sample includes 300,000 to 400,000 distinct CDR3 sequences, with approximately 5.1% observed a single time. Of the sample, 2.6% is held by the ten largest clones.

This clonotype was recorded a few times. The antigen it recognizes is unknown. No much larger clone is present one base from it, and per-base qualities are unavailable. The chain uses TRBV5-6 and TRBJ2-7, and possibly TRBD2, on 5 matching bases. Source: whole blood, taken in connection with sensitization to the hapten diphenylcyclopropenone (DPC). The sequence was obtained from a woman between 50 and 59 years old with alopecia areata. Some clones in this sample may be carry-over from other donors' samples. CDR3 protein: CASSLGVGVPYEQYF. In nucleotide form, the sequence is TGTGCCAGCAGCTTGGGGGTCGGGGTTCCCTACGAGCAGTACTTC.